A selection of T cell receptor beta chains follows, all from one sample in a study of T cells expressing NK-cell markers. No DNA is given; TCRdb re-called the 5' RACE reads and lists each CDR3 protein once. The table for this sample gives fewer than 16,000 distinct CDR3 sequences. Material: blood T cells: a sorted CD56 or NKG2C T cell subset, CD4+ or CD8+ T cells, or bulk PBMC T cells (not recorded which). The receptors were gathered from a man aged 18 to 69 in good health. Both conserved end residues are part of each CDR3. The order of the fields is J gene, V gene, clone size, CDR3 protein. The size entry is marked missing in some rows and otherwise reads once, few, many or a size class.

J gene: TRBJ2-5
V gene: TRBV29-1
clone size: .
CDR3 protein: CSVDRTSAETQYF

J gene: TRBJ2-5
V gene: TRBV12-3/TRBV12-4
clone size: .
CDR3 protein: CASSLISGGRETQYF

J gene: TRBJ1-1
V gene: TRBV13
clone size: .
CDR3 protein: CASSLGQSMNTEAFF

J gene: TRBJ1-1
V gene: TRBV4-3
clone size: .
CDR3 protein: CASSQLVAGGTEAFF

J gene: TRBJ2-2
V gene: TRBV12-3/TRBV12-4
clone size: .
CDR3 protein: CASSPQGLGELFF

J gene: TRBJ1-1
V gene: TRBV12-3/TRBV12-4
clone size: .
CDR3 protein: CASSLASWGATEAFF

J gene: TRBJ2-1
V gene: TRBV4-3
clone size: .
CDR3 protein: CASSQEGGWSEQFF

J gene: TRBJ2-1
V gene: TRBV20-1
clone size: medium-sized
CDR3 protein: CSAVPGLDYNEQFF

J gene: TRBJ2-7
V gene: TRBV5-6
clone size: .
CDR3 protein: CASSYPGGGDEQYF

J gene: TRBJ1-1
V gene: TRBV20-1
clone size: .
CDR3 protein: CSARGGRDGNTEAFF

J gene: TRBJ1-5
V gene: TRBV20-1
clone size: .
CDR3 protein: CSARATGTGYQPQHF

J gene: TRBJ1-6
V gene: TRBV30
clone size: .
CDR3 protein: CAWNVGPNSPLHF

J gene: TRBJ2-7
V gene: TRBV12-3/TRBV12-4
clone size: large
CDR3 protein: CASSSQIYEQYF

J gene: TRBJ2-1
V gene: TRBV20-1
clone size: .
CDR3 protein: CSAFTSSGREWGEQFF

J gene: TRBJ2-5
V gene: TRBV5-6
clone size: .
CDR3 protein: CASSLGTSQETQYF

J gene: TRBJ2-7
V gene: TRBV6-1
clone size: .
CDR3 protein: CASLSGRTSYEQYF

J gene: TRBJ2-3
V gene: TRBV30
clone size: .
CDR3 protein: CAWIRGATSTDTQYF

J gene: TRBJ1-3
V gene: TRBV6-7
clone size: .
CDR3 protein: CASSYPGQACSGNTIYF

J gene: TRBJ2-6
V gene: TRBV12-3/TRBV12-4
clone size: .
CDR3 protein: CASSLMGAGANVLTF

J gene: TRBJ1-1
V gene: TRBV20-1
clone size: .
CDR3 protein: CSALQRGNTEAFF

J gene: TRBJ2-3
V gene: TRBV28
clone size: .
CDR3 protein: CASSKAGLAGGPVKQYF

J gene: TRBJ1-6
V gene: TRBV7-9
clone size: .
CDR3 protein: CASSLGFRNSPLHF

J gene: TRBJ1-1
V gene: TRBV6-9
clone size: .
CDR3 protein: CASRDDVSAEAFF

J gene: TRBJ1-5
V gene: TRBV6-5
clone size: .
CDR3 protein: CASSYGRVGQPQHF

J gene: TRBJ2-3
V gene: TRBV4-2
clone size: .
CDR3 protein: CASSQYVGMDTQYF

J gene: TRBJ2-7
V gene: TRBV10-3
clone size: .
CDR3 protein: CAISEWANYEQYF

J gene: TRBJ2-3
V gene: TRBV28
clone size: .
CDR3 protein: CASRPWSSGPSTDTQYF

J gene: TRBJ2-2
V gene: TRBV6-1
clone size: .
CDR3 protein: CASRWTGSVTGELFF

J gene: TRBJ2-7
V gene: TRBV20-1
clone size: .
CDR3 protein: CSGVGTGTSYEQYF

J gene: TRBJ2-1
V gene: TRBV18
clone size: .
CDR3 protein: CASSPAVGSGRAHNEQFF

J gene: TRBJ2-5
V gene: TRBV11-2
clone size: .
CDR3 protein: CASSLVWDRGLETQYF

J gene: TRBJ2-7
V gene: TRBV12-3/TRBV12-4
clone size: .
CDR3 protein: CASSRAGPSYEQYF

J gene: TRBJ2-1
V gene: TRBV18
clone size: .
CDR3 protein: CASSPLAGVEQFF

J gene: TRBJ2-7
V gene: TRBV20-1
clone size: .
CDR3 protein: CSAGSWAGSYEQYF

J gene: TRBJ1-1
V gene: TRBV18
clone size: .
CDR3 protein: CASSPLRGVTEAFF

J gene: TRBJ1-4
V gene: TRBV11-2
clone size: .
CDR3 protein: CASSLAAATNEKLFF

J gene: TRBJ2-5
V gene: TRBV12-3/TRBV12-4
clone size: .
CDR3 protein: CASSIKAVWATQYF

J gene: TRBJ2-3
V gene: TRBV7-8
clone size: .
CDR3 protein: CASSLELAGRTDTQYF

J gene: TRBJ2-5
V gene: TRBV11-2
clone size: .
CDR3 protein: CASSADREKGTQYF

J gene: TRBJ2-3
V gene: TRBV28
clone size: .
CDR3 protein: CASSPLGGSDTQYF

J gene: TRBJ2-5
V gene: TRBV5-7
clone size: .
CDR3 protein: CASSLEGRVQETQYF

J gene: TRBJ2-7
V gene: TRBV28
clone size: .
CDR3 protein: CASRRTSGSYYEQYF

J gene: TRBJ2-5
V gene: TRBV11-2
clone size: .
CDR3 protein: CASSFLLASSETQYF

J gene: TRBJ2-1
V gene: TRBV11-2
clone size: .
CDR3 protein: CASSPRAGLADADGKEQFF

J gene: TRBJ2-1
V gene: TRBV28
clone size: .
CDR3 protein: CATTGGTAYNEQFF